The clone carrying this TCR beta chain was counted ten times or more. Its specificity is unknown. The sample originates from a study of breast tumors, draining lymph nodes, adjacent tissues. Study outcomes and limitations: Tumor T cell lymph node origin was a supported hypothesis, not proven.

The CDR3 consists of 14 residues. The V end lost 6 bases, the J end lost 6 bases, and 18 bases lay between the germline ends. Axillary draining lymph nodes of breast cancer patients supplied the node samples. TCRdb re-called the multiplex PCR reads with MiXCR, one entry per CDR3 protein. Seen here are fewer than 85,000 distinct CDR3 sequences, about 21% observed once, and the top ten hold less than 3%. Sequenced: axillary lymph node tissue. The chain joins TRBV12-3 or TRBV12-4 to TRBJ2-7, with D perhaps matching TRBD2 (5 bases). This sequence originates from a female donor with breast cancer. Some clones in this sample may be carry-over from other donors' samples. CDR3 loop: CASSPSGVHAEQYF. As DNA, the CDR3 is TGTGCCAGCAGCCCGTCCGGGGTACACGCCGAGCAGTACTTC.